The 8 T cell receptor beta chains below were found in one sample sequenced in a study of OX40 agonist ivuxolimab in advanced cancers. Libraries were prepared by immunoSEQ multiplex PCR; TCRdb keeps only in-frame clonotypes and omits some of them. The sample lists tens of thousands of clones, under 90% seen once, with 8.5% to 12% in the top ten. Sample: CD4+ or CD8+ T cells sorted from blood, taken in a trial of the OX40 agonist ivuxolimab. Receptors were obtained from an adult with an advanced solid tumor such as melanoma, head and neck, liver or kidney cancer.

The V call is TRBV7-2, the J call TRBJ2-5; unclear D gene. CDR3 size: 11 residues. V lost 3 bases and J lost 9, with 8 bases in between. Germline CDR1 is SGHTA and CDR2 is FQGNSA. The DNA for the CDR3 is TGTGCCAGCAGCTTGAGCGAGCCCCAGTACTTC. It encodes CASSLSEPQYF.

The sample holds a few counts of this clone. The CDR3 DNA reads as TGTGCCAGCAGTCACCTCAGCGGGGGGTCAGAGACCCAGTACTTC. Its translation: CASSHLSGGSETQYF. The chain recombines TRBV6-5 with TRBJ2-5; 9 bases align to TRBD2. Trimming took 5 bases from V and 4 from J; bases not matched to a gene: 8. Germline V gives CDR1 MNHEY, CDR2 SVGAGI. CDR3 length: 15 residues.

This chain uses TRBV7-9 with TRBJ2-7, with 8 bases fitting TRBD1. Germline V CDR1 and CDR2: SEHNR, FQNEAQ (reference sequence). CDR3 length equals 16 residues. V lost 0 bases and J lost 5; bases outside the gene matches: 9. The CDR3 protein is CASSLAGTGNLNEQYF. CDR3 sequence (DNA): TGTGCCAGCAGCTTAGCCGGGACAGGTAATCTTAACGAGCAGTACTTC.

J is TRBJ2-1 and V is TRBV7-9; TRBD2 matches 7 bases. Germline V CDR1 and CDR2: SEHNR, FQNEAQ (reference sequence). V lost 7 bases to trimming and J lost 7 bases; unmatched junction nucleotides: 16. The CDR3 sequence is 16 residues long. The CDR3 is CASTPGGRIGRNEQFF. Here the CDR3 DNA reads TGTGCCAGCACCCCCGGGGGGAGAATAGGGAGGAATGAGCAGTTCTTC.

On this clone: This same CDR3 is encoded by further DNA sequences in the sample. The V call is TRBV20-1, the J call TRBJ1-2; a possible D gene is TRBD1 (5 bases). V was cut by 0 bases and J by 12 bases, with 11 bases left in between. This CDR3 has 11 amino acids. CDR1 is DFQATT and CDR2 is SNEGSKA in the germline V gene (reference sequence). The CDR3 protein is CSAREGAGDTF. CDR3 in DNA: TGCAGTGCTAGAGAAGGGGCCGGGGACACCTTC.

The CDR3 DNA sequence: TGCGCCAGCAGACCGGGACTAGCCTCCTACGAGCAGTACTTC. Amino acids: CASRPGLASYEQYF. The chain combines TRBV5-1 with TRBJ2-7, with 9 bases lining up with TRBD2. Looked up from germline, CDR1 is SGHRS and CDR2 is YFSETQ. Trimming cost V 5 bases and J 0 bases; bases outside gene matches: 3. This CDR3 spans 14 amino acids.

The chain joins TRBV27 to TRBJ2-1; 8 bases match TRBD2. Losses at the gene ends were 6 bases for V and 3 bases for J; bases not matched to a gene: 7. This CDR3 is built from 15 residues. CDR1 is MNHEY and CDR2 is SMNVEV in the germline V gene (reference sequence). The CDR3 spells CASSLRGGFYNEQFF. The CDR3 DNA sequence: TGTGCCAGCAGCCTACGGGGGGGATTCTACAATGAGCAGTTCTTC.

The rearrangement uses TRBV28 and TRBJ2-2; D is uncertain. Trimming cost V 3 bases and J 5 bases, with 1 base left between them. The V gene's germline CDR1 is MDHEN and CDR2 SYDVKM. The CDR3 has 11 amino acids. The CDR3 DNA reads TGTGCCAGCAGTTTTACCGGGGAGCTGTTTTTT. This translates into CASSFTGELFF.